The clone carrying this T cell receptor beta chain was recorded many times. This sample is drawn from a study of human T cells and chemical hapten exposure. Study as a whole: A mostly female patient group had alopecia areata, totalis or universalis.

Authors' data handling: The median was about 100,000 TCRs per sample, ranging roughly 23,224 to 690,600. TCRdb independently ran MiXCR on the RACE reads; one entry per CDR3 protein. The V and J calls, along with clone size, are taken from TCRdb and not from the paper's own processing. This table holds about 120,000 distinct CDR3 sequences, about 11% found once. Trimming removed 6 bases at V and 0 bases at J, with 10 bases between. The CDR3 is made up of 14 amino acids. As for time point: patch test 3, about 24 weeks after DPC sensitization. This sample's treatment: therapeutic diphenylcyclopropenone sensitization with weekly scalp DPC.

Sample: whole blood, taken in connection with sensitization to the hapten diphenylcyclopropenone (DPC). The chain joins TRBV12-3 or TRBV12-4 to TRBJ2-3; unclear D gene. The sequence was collected from a woman aged 50 to 60 with alopecia areata. Some clones in this sample may be carry-over from other donors' samples. The chain's CDR3 is CASSSGPSTDTQYF. CDR3 DNA sequence: TGTGCCAGCAGCTCAGGACCGAGCACAGATACGCAGTATTTT.